Listed below are T cell receptor beta chains from one sample, sequenced in a study of shared clonotypes between healthy human individuals. Repertoires were generated with immunoSEQ multiplex PCR, while TCRdb's copy carries only in-frame clones and drops some. The data show a few hundred thousand clones, with 65% seen just once and around 10% held by the top ten. Material for sequencing was memory CD4+ T cells sorted from blood. These receptors were collected from a man aged 25 to 45 in good health. The CDR3 runs from the conserved cysteine through the conserved F or W. The D gene is left open where the match is weak. Only some rows state a clone size, as once, few, many or a class for expanded clones.

NA	TRBJ2-1	many	TRBV14	TGTGCCAGCAGCACATACAATGAGCAGTTCTTC	CASSTYNEQFF
NA	TRBJ2-1	NA	TRBV25-1	TGTGCCAGCAGGGGAGTCTATGAGCAGTTCTTC	CASRGVYEQFF
TRBD1	TRBJ1-2	few	TRBV10-3	TGTGCCATCAGGACCAACAACAGGGGGAACTATGGCTACACCTTC	CAIRTNNRGNYGYTF
NA	TRBJ2-7	few	TRBV15	TGTGCCACCAGCAGAGGGAGGCGATACGAGCAGTACTTC	CATSRGRRYEQYF
NA	TRBJ1-4	NA	TRBV5-1	TGCGCCAGCGCCGGGGCAGGGCGAAAATCGAATGAAAAACTGTTTTTT	CASAGAGRKSNEKLFF
NA	TRBJ1-4	NA	TRBV20-1	TGCAGTGCCCAGGCAGGGCTAAAACTGTTTTTT	CSAQAGLKLFF
NA	TRBJ2-5	once	TRBV5-1	TGCGCCAGCAGCTTGGGGACACACCCAGGGGAGACCCAGTACTTC	CASSLGTHPGETQYF
NA	TRBJ2-2	NA	TRBV5-1	TGCGCCAGCAGCTTGCCCCAGGGTATCACCGGGGAGCTGTTTTTT	CASSLPQGITGELFF
TRBD1	TRBJ2-3	NA	TRBV5-1	TGCGCCAGCAGGCCGACAGGGGCTAGCACAGATACGCAGTATTTT	CASRPTGASTDTQYF
TRBD2	TRBJ2-2	NA	TRBV9	TGTGCCAGCAGCGTAGCAGGACTAGTCTCTAACACCGGGGAGCTGTTTTTT	CASSVAGLVSNTGELFF
NA	TRBJ1-2	NA	TRBV5-1	TGCGCCAGCAGCTTGGTTGTCCAGGCGAACTATGGCTACACCTTC	CASSLVVQANYGYTF
NA	TRBJ2-7	NA	TRBV2	TGTGCCAGCAGGACCGGACAGGGGGACGGGACTAGCGACTTTTTC	CASRTGQGDGTSDFF
TRBD2	TRBJ2-1	once	TRBV18	TGTGCCAGCTCACCACTTCCTAGCGGGAGTGGGGATGAGCAGTTCTTC	CASSPLPSGSGDEQFF
NA	TRBJ1-5	NA	TRBV2	TGTGCCAGCAGGAGGGACAACCCCCGGCTCGGTCAGCCCCAGCATTTT	CASRRDNPRLGQPQHF
TRBD2	TRBJ2-1	NA	TRBV7-6	TGTGCCAGCAGCTACGGACTAGCGGAGGGGGGTGAGCAGTTCTTC	CASSYGLAEGGEQFF
TRBD1	TRBJ2-1	NA	TRBV4-1	TGCGCCAGCAGCCACGCCCCCGGGACAGGATACAATGAGCAGTTCTTC	CASSHAPGTGYNEQFF
NA	TRBJ2-1	once	TRBV7-9	TGTGCCAGCACCACCTTATTGAATCTGGATGAGCAGTTCTTC	CASTTLLNLDEQFF
TRBD1	TRBJ1-5	NA	TRBV28	TGTGCCAGCAGTTTACCGACAGGGGAGAATCAGCCCCAGCATTTT	CASSLPTGENQPQHF
NA	TRBJ2-2	NA	TRBV5-4	TGTGCCAGCAGCTTGCGGTCTAATACCGGGGAGCTGTTTTTT	CASSLRSNTGELFF
NA	TRBJ1-5	many	TRBV12-5	TGTGCTAGTGGTTTCGGGGGAAATCAGCCCCAGCATTTT	CASGFGGNQPQHF
NA	TRBJ2-1	many	TRBV2	TGTGCCAGCAGTGAAGTAACGAGCTCCTACAATGAGCAGTTCTTC	CASSEVTSSYNEQFF
NA	TRBJ1-5	few	TRBV5-1	TGCGCCAGCAGCTTGGGGACGAACAATCAGCCCCAGCATTTT	CASSLGTNNQPQHF
NA	TRBJ2-7	few	TRBV14	TGTGCCAGCAGCCAAGTTCTGGGGTACGAGCAGTACTTC	CASSQVLGYEQYF
NA	TRBJ2-5	NA	TRBV5-1	TGCGCCAGCAGCTTGGATTCCGGAGTACGAGAGACCCAGTACTTC	CASSLDSGVRETQYF
TRBD2	TRBJ2-7	NA	TRBV4-2	TGTGCCAGCAGCCAAGATCTGGGATACGCGGGAGGGAGCTCCTACGAGCAGTACTTC	CASSQDLGYAGGSSYEQYF
NA	TRBJ2-1	NA	TRBV28	TGTGCCAGCAGTTTGGTACTCGGGGGAGTTGGAAATGAGCAGTTCTTC	CASSLVLGGVGNEQFF
TRBD2	TRBJ2-2	NA	TRBV10-2	TGCGCCAGCAGGGATACTAGCGGGAGGGTCGGGGAGCTGTTTTTT	CASRDTSGRVGELFF
TRBD2	TRBJ2-1	few	TRBV9	TGTGCCAGCAGCCAGGGACTAACTGACAATGAGCAGTTCTTC	CASSQGLTDNEQFF
NA	TRBJ2-6	NA	TRBV28	TGTGCCAGCATCTCCCCTTCTGGGGCCAACGTCCTGACTTTC	CASISPSGANVLTF
NA	TRBJ2-7	NA	TRBV9	TGTGCCAGCAGCGTAGATGAGCCAGGCTACGAGCAGTACTTC	CASSVDEPGYEQYF
TRBD1	TRBJ2-7	NA	TRBV5-6	TGTGCCAGCAGCAGGGGACAGGTCTACGAGCAGTACTTC	CASSRGQVYEQYF
NA	TRBJ2-1	once	TRBV6-6	TGTGCCAGCAGTCGACTAGAACTAAACAATGAGCAGTTCTTC	CASSRLELNNEQFF
TRBD1	TRBJ1-3	NA	TRBV10-2	TGCGCCAGCAGTCAGGGGGGCTCTGGAAACACCATATATTTT	CASSQGGSGNTIYF
TRBD1	TRBJ2-7	NA	TRBV29-1	TGCAGCGTTGTAACGCGTCGGACAGGCCCCTACGAGCAGTACTTC	CSVVTRRTGPYEQYF
NA	TRBJ2-7	NA	TRBV5-6	TGTGCCAGCAGCTTGATCGGGACCGGCAGCCACGAGCAGTACTTC	CASSLIGTGSHEQYF
NA	TRBJ2-5	many	TRBV6-1	TGTGCCAGCACCCGGATTGAAGCTAAGACCCAGTACTTC	CASTRIEAKTQYF
TRBD2	TRBJ2-5	NA	TRBV4-1	TGCGCCAGCAGCCAAGAGCAAGCGGGGACTAGCGGGAGAGGGAAAGAGACCCAGTACTTC	CASSQEQAGTSGRGKETQYF
NA	TRBJ1-1	NA	TRBV4-1	TGCGCCAGCAGCGGCAACCAAATGAACACTGAAGCTTTCTTT	CASSGNQMNTEAFF
NA	TRBJ2-3	NA	TRBV10-3	TGTGCCATCAGTAACCAGGCAGATACGCAGTATTTT	CAISNQADTQYF
NA	TRBJ2-1	NA	TRBV10-3	TGTGCCATAGGGAGTGGGACCAGGGATAGTGAGCAGTTCTTC	CAIGSGTRDSEQFF
NA	TRBJ2-6	NA	TRBV6-4	TGTGCCAGCAGAGGGGACTCTGGGGCCAACGTCCTGACTTTC	CASRGDSGANVLTF
TRBD1	TRBJ2-7	NA	TRBV5-5	TGTGCCAGCAGCTACCGGGACAGCCGAAGCTACGAGCAGTACTTC	CASSYRDSRSYEQYF
NA	TRBJ2-1	NA	TRBV7-2	TGTGCCAGCAGCCTCCTACCCCCATCGAGTGAGCAGTTCTTC	CASSLLPPSSEQFF
TRBD2	TRBJ2-7	NA	TRBV28	TGTGCCAGCAGACCAAGCGGGAGAGCCTCATACGAGCAGTACTTC	CASRPSGRASYEQYF
NA	TRBJ2-2	NA	TRBV5-4	TGTGCCAGCAGCTTGTGGAGGGGCGGCACCGGGGAGCTGTTTTTT	CASSLWRGGTGELFF
NA	TRBJ1-3	NA	TRBV19	TGTGCCAGTACCGAAACGACTGGAAACACCATATATTTT	CASTETTGNTIYF
TRBD1	TRBJ2-7	few	TRBV29-1	TGCAGCCACGGGACAGGGATCGACGAGCAGTACTTC	CSHGTGIDEQYF
NA	TRBJ1-2	few	TRBV25-1	TGTGCCAGCAGTGAATATGGGGGGCAAGGCTACACCTTC	CASSEYGGQGYTF
TRBD1	TRBJ1-1	NA	TRBV5-5	TGTGCCAGCAGCTTGGAGGGAGGGGGCATGAACACTGAAGCTTTCTTT	CASSLEGGGMNTEAFF
TRBD1	TRBJ1-5	NA	TRBV2	TGTGCCAGCAGTGAAAGGACAGGGGGCGATCAGCCCCAGCATTTT	CASSERTGGDQPQHF
NA	TRBJ2-7	few	TRBV19	TGTGCCAGTAGTTCCGACCGGGACGGGGCCTACGAGCAGTACTTC	CASSSDRDGAYEQYF
NA	TRBJ1-5	NA	TRBV6-1	TGTGCCAGCAGTGGTAGCAATCAGCCCCAGCATTTT	CASSGSNQPQHF
NA	TRBJ1-1	NA	TRBV9	TGTGCCAGCAGCGCCCGAGGTGGGGGGGGTGACACTGAAGCTTTCTTT	CASSARGGGGDTEAFF
TRBD2	TRBJ2-1	NA	TRBV29-1	TGCAGCGGGGGGACTAGTAACAATGAGCAGTTCTTC	CSGGTSNNEQFF
NA	TRBJ2-7	NA	TRBV7-2	TGTGCCAGCAGCCCACACCCCGGGAGCTCCTACGAGCAGTACTTC	CASSPHPGSSYEQYF